These 13 T cell receptor beta chains share one sample of origin, sequenced in a study of blood T cell repertoires in COVID-19. The repertoire was sequenced with immunoSEQ multiplex PCR; TCRdb's copy has only in-frame clones and lacks some. The table has about 230,000 clones, around 86% seen once. Input material: peripheral blood. The receptors originated from a man aged 45 to 65 with COVID-19, enrolled during active disease.

A few counts support this clone. The DNA for the CDR3 is TGTGCCATCAGTGGGGGGACAGGGACCACTGAAGCTTTCTTT. As protein: CAISGGTGTTEAFF. The gene calls are TRBV10-3 and TRBJ1-1; 9 bases agree with TRBD1. V was pared by 4 bases and J by 4 bases, with 4 bases of the junction left unmatched. This CDR3 contains 14 residues. Germline CDR1 ENHRY, CDR2 SYGVKD.

The V call is TRBV10-3, the J call TRBJ2-7; 16 positions match TRBD2. Germline V CDR1 and CDR2: ENHRY, SYGVKD. J was trimmed by 0 bases and V by 5 bases; bases with no gene match: 10. The length of the CDR3 is 19 residues. Written as DNA, the CDR3 is TGTGCCATCAGTCCATCCTCCGGGACTAGCGGGAGGGCCTCCTACGAGCAGTACTTC. This translates into CAISPSSGTSGRASYEQYF.

A note on this clone: The junction differs from germline at one of its ends, possibly a read error. The V call is TRBV7-7, the J call TRBJ2-2; TRBD2 matches 9 bases. The CDR3 totals 18 residues. Germline V gives CDR1 SSHAT, CDR2 FNYEAQ (reference sequence). The CDR3 loop reads CASSYSPVGLANAGELFF. CDR3 nucleotides: TGTGCTAGCAGCTACAGCCCTGTCGGACTAGCGAATGCCGGGGAGCTGTTTTTT. The full variable domain, completed using reference TRBV7-7 and TRBJ2-2, is GAGVSQSPRYKVTKRGQDVTLRCDPISSHATLYWYQQALGQGPEFLTYFNYEAQPDKSGLPSDRFSAERPEGSISTLTIQRTEQRDSAMYRCASSYSPVGLANAGELFFGEGSRLTVL.

This clone was counted only a few times. This chain uses TRBV5-1 with TRBJ2-3; unclear D gene. The CDR3 loop spans 14 amino acids. Germline CDR1 reads SGHRS; CDR2 reads YFSETQ. V was trimmed by 0 bases and J by 0 bases, leaving 5 bases between them. In DNA form, the CDR3 reads TGCGCCAGCAGCTTGGGCGAGAGCACAGATACGCAGTATTTT. Translated: CASSLGESTDTQYF.

The genes are TRBV28 and TRBJ2-7; no clear D. Deletions cut 3 bases from V and 2 bases from J, with 11 bases between. The CDR3 has 14 residues. The V gene's germline CDR1 is MDHEN and CDR2 SYDVKM. The CDR3 coding sequence is TGTGCCAGCAGTTTTCCTACAGAGACCTACGAGCAGTACTTC. It is translated as CASSFPTETYEQYF.

The chain uses TRBV19 and TRBJ2-1, with 9 bases identical to TRBD2. This CDR3 contains 16 residues. V dropped 3 bases and J dropped 3; count of bases not matched to a gene: 6. Germline CDR1 LNHDA, CDR2 SQIVND (reference sequence). The CDR3: CASSISGTSSYNEQFF. DNA for the CDR3: TGTGCCAGTAGTATTTCCGGGACTAGCAGCTACAATGAGCAGTTCTTC.

The CDR3 nucleotides read TGCGCCAGCAGCCTTAGCGGGAGTCCCTACAATGAGCAGTTCTTC. Translated: CASSLSGSPYNEQFF. The chain is built from TRBV5-1 and TRBJ2-1, with 9 nucleotides matching TRBD2. Germline V gene sequence: CDR1 SGHRS, CDR2 YFSETQ. J gave up 2 bases and V 4 bases, and 4 bases lay outside the gene matches. This CDR3 contains 15 residues.

This clone occurred once. V usage is TRBV28 and J usage is TRBJ2-7; possibly TRBD1 for D (6 bases). V was clipped by 5 bases and J by 3 bases, with 11 bases between them. Germline CDR1 and CDR2: MDHEN and SYDVKM. CDR3 size: 13 residues. CDR3 sequence: CASSLTGFYEQYF. The CDR3 nucleotides are TGTGCCAGCAGTCTGACAGGCTTCTACGAGCAGTACTTC.

The rearrangement links TRBV18 to TRBJ2-5; perhaps TRBD2 as D (5 bases). V dropped 6 bases and J dropped 1 base, with 15 bases sitting between them. The length of the CDR3 is 15 residues. Germline V gives CDR1 KGHSH, CDR2 LQKENI. The CDR3 DNA sequence: TGTGCCAGCTCCCCAGATCTGGGGAGCCAAGAGACCCAGTACTTC. Its protein product is CASSPDLGSQETQYF.

The chain combines TRBV5-1 with TRBJ2-7, with 8 bases identical to TRBD2. With 4 bases clipped from V and 4 bases from J, the junction kept 4 bases outside the gene matches. The CDR3 consists of 13 residues. Germline V gives CDR1 SGHRS, CDR2 YFSETQ. The CDR3 sequence: CASSGAGEYEQYF. CDR3 nucleotides: TGCGCCAGCAGCGGAGCGGGGGAATACGAGCAGTACTTC. The whole variable domain, filled in from reference TRBV5-1 and TRBJ2-7, reads KAGVTQTPRYLIKTRGQQVTLSCSPISGHRSVSWYQQTPGQGLQFLFEYFSETQRNKGNFPGRFSGRQFSNSRSEMNVSTLELGDSALYLCASSGAGEYEQYFGPGTRLTVT.

V and J are TRBV2 and TRBJ2-1; a weak D match, TRBD1 (6 bases). Trimming removed 7 bases from V and 0 bases from J, with 13 bases in between. The CDR3 covers 15 residues. Germline V gives CDR1 SNHLY, CDR2 FYNNEI. CDR3 bases: TGTGCCAGCATTCCCACACAGGGCTCCTACAATGAGCAGTTCTTC. Its translation is CASIPTQGSYNEQFF.

The chain combines TRBV4-1 with TRBJ1-5, with 10 bases identical to TRBD1. Trimming removed 3 bases from V and 0 bases from J; junction bases left unmatched: 11. The CDR3 contains 19 residues. Germline CDR1 and CDR2: MGHRA and YSYEKL. DNA of the CDR3: TGCGCCAGCAGCCATATGGGACAGGGGAGTACTCTTAGCAATCAGCCCCAGCATTTT. Translated: CASSHMGQGSTLSNQPQHF.

The J gene is TRBJ1-5, the V gene TRBV10-3; 7 nucleotides agree with TRBD1. Germline loops: CDR1 ENHRY, CDR2 SYGVKD. The trim removed 10 bases at V and 1 base at J, leaving 10 bases unmatched. The CDR3 length is 15 residues. The chain's CDR3 is CATDGGGNSNQPQHF. The CDR3 coding sequence is TGTGCCACCGATGGAGGGGGCAACAGCAATCAGCCCCAGCATTTT.